These 18 T cell receptor beta chains share one sample of origin, sequenced in a study of CD8 T cells in Susac syndrome. Reverse transcription of roughly 0.5 to 1 ug RNA was performed with random hexamers. TCRdb reprocessed the immunoSEQ multiplex PCR reads with MiXCR, giving one entry per CDR3 protein. The sample lists about 190,000 distinct CDR3 sequences, about 94% occurring once. What was sequenced was CD4+ T cells from PBMCs. Every receptor here comes from a human donor in good health.

CDR3 region: CASSQGRANTEAFF. The DNA for the CDR3 is TGTGCCAGCAGCCAAGGCAGAGCGAACACTGAAGCTTTCTTT. V and J are TRBV3-1 and TRBJ1-1; D is ambiguous. This CDR3 comprises 14 residues. Per germline, CDR1 LGHDT and CDR2 YNNKEL (reference sequence). The V end was cut by 1 base, the J end by 1 base, with 7 bases between.

The CDR3 DNA sequence: TGTGCCAGCAGCTTAGCGCTAGGGGCAGGGAGAAACATTCAGTACTTC. Translated, it gives CASSLALGAGRNIQYF. The chain uses TRBV7-2 and TRBJ2-4; D might be TRBD1 or TRBD2, each matching 5 bases. CDR1 is SGHTA and CDR2 is FQGNSA in the germline V gene. Trimming took 0 bases from V and 6 from J, leaving 15 bases between them. There are 16 residues in the CDR3.

CDR3 residues: CASSYPATEQFF. Here the CDR3 DNA reads TGTGCCAGCAGTTACCCTGCGACTGAGCAGTTCTTC. The chain couples TRBV6-2 or TRBV6-3 to TRBJ2-1; D remains ambiguous. This CDR3 is built from 12 residues. The V gene lost 2 bases and the J gene lost 9 bases, with 8 bases spanning the gap. Per the germline V gene, CDR1 is MNHEY and CDR2 is SVGEGT.

V gene TRBV9 combines with J gene TRBJ2-1; 13 positions match TRBD2. The CDR3 extends over 15 amino acids. The ends lost 3 bases at V and 7 bases at J; junction bases unmatched: 4. CDR1 is SGDLS, CDR2 YYNGEE, per germline. The CDR3 DNA sequence: TGTGCCAGCAGCGCGGGACTAGCGGGGACAAATGAGCAGTTCTTC. Translating it yields CASSAGLAGTNEQFF.

The V gene is TRBV7-2, the J gene TRBJ2-1; 9 bases align to TRBD1. Germline V lookup: CDR1 SGHTA, CDR2 FQGNSA. The CDR3 contains 14 residues. The V gene end was trimmed by 5 bases and the J gene end by 9 bases; junction bases not matched to a gene: 8. The CDR3 loop reads CASSPQTGGVEQFF. CDR3 in DNA: TGTGCCAGCAGCCCTCAGACAGGGGGAGTTGAGCAGTTCTTC.

This chain joins TRBV27 and TRBJ1-5, with D perhaps TRBD1 (5 bases). The CDR3 has 12 amino acids. In germline, CDR1 is MNHEY, CDR2 SMNVEV (reference sequence). V was shortened by 3 bases and J by 9 bases, with 9 bases between the two germline ends. The CDR3 spells CASSFPGGPQHF. DNA for the CDR3: TGTGCCAGCAGTTTCCCGGGGGGGCCCCAGCATTTT.

This clonotype was detected once. This sequence joins TRBV20-1 and TRBJ2-7; 12 bases are shared with TRBD1. The CDR3 has 14 residues. V dropped 5 bases and J dropped 6; count of bases not matched to a gene: 8. The germline gives CDR1 DFQATT, CDR2 SNEGSKA (reference sequence). The CDR3 region is CSADSGTGGREQYV. The CDR3, as DNA: TGCAGTGCTGACTCCGGGACAGGGGGCCGCGAGCAGTACGTC.

The chain employs TRBV4-3 and TRBJ2-2, with TRBD1 matching 9 bases. V dropped 0 bases and J dropped 3; count of bases not matched to a gene: 2. The CDR3 length is 16 residues. Germline CDR1 is LGHNA and CDR2 is YSLEER. CDR3: CASSQDTGGYTGELFF. The CDR3 bases are TGCGCCAGCAGCCAAGACACAGGGGGCTACACCGGGGAGCTGTTTTTT.

The chain joins TRBV5-4 to TRBJ2-6, with 7 bases aligning to TRBD2. Trimming cost V 4 bases and J 0 bases; bases outside gene matches: 4. The CDR3 has 16 amino acids. CDR1 SGHNT and CDR2 YYREEE come from the germline V gene (reference sequence). The CDR3 DNA follows: TGTGCCAGCAGCAAGGGACTAAGCTCTGGGGCCAACGTCCTGACTTTC. The encoded protein is CASSKGLSSGANVLTF.

The sample holds a few counts of this clonotype. Here the CDR3 reads CASSLAGGRGETQYF. In DNA form, the CDR3 reads TGTGCCAGCAGCTTAGCGGGGGGCCGCGGAGAGACCCAGTACTTC. The rearrangement links TRBV11-2 to TRBJ2-5; a weak D match, TRBD2 (7 bases). Germline V CDR1 and CDR2: SGHAT, FQNNGV. The CDR3 has 15 amino acids. V was cut by 1 base and J by 4 bases, with 13 bases left in between.

The chain is built from TRBV19 and TRBJ1-6; D is uncertain. Germline V gives CDR1 LNHDA, CDR2 SQIVND (reference sequence). Trimming cost V 3 bases and J 6 bases, with 18 bases left between them. This CDR3 is 17 amino acids long. The CDR3: CASSMRFWEPINSPLHF. The CDR3 coding sequence is TGTGCCAGTAGTATGAGGTTTTGGGAGCCGATTAATTCACCCCTCCACTTT.

The CDR3 DNA is TGCAGCGGGCGGACAGGGGCCGGGACCGGGGAGCTGTTTTTT. It encodes CSGRTGAGTGELFF. This rearrangement joins TRBV29-1 to TRBJ2-2; 9 nucleotides agree with TRBD1. The germline V gene has CDR1 SQVTM and CDR2 ANQGSEA. The V gene end was trimmed by 7 bases and the J gene end by 5 bases; junction bases not matched to a gene: 8. This CDR3 is 14 amino acids long.

This sequence joins TRBV28 and TRBJ1-5, with 8 bases identical to TRBD1. The J segment lost 4 bases and the V segment lost 5 bases, leaving 7 bases of the junction unmatched. Germline CDR1 and CDR2: MDHEN and SYDVKM. This CDR3 spans 15 amino acids. The CDR3: CASSASGTGNQPQHF. Written as DNA, the CDR3 is TGTGCCAGCAGTGCCTCCGGGACAGGAAATCAGCCCCAGCATTTT.

This chain connects TRBV5-8 to TRBJ1-6; possibly TRBD1 for D (6 bases). V was clipped by 9 bases and J by 9 bases, with 13 bases between them. This CDR3 comprises 12 residues. Germline V gene lookup returns CDR1 SGHTS and CDR2 YDEGEE. CDR3 sequence: CATNREISPLHF. In DNA form, the CDR3 reads TGTGCCACTAACAGGGAGATTTCACCCCTCCACTTT.

This rearrangement joins TRBV7-2 to TRBJ2-4, with D perhaps matching TRBD1 (7 bases). The germline V gene encodes CDR1 SGHTA and CDR2 FQGNSA. The CDR3 is 16 amino acids. Trimming stripped 5 bases from V and 0 bases from J, with 14 bases between. CDR3 sequence reads: CASSPGDRLAKNIQYF. As DNA, the CDR3 is TGTGCCAGCAGCCCGGGGGACAGACTAGCCAAAAACATTCAGTACTTC.

In regard to this clonotype: A junction boundary mismatches the germline segment, possibly from a read error. The CDR3 sequence: CANSLRDGQPQHF. The CDR3, as DNA: TGTGCCAACAGCCTCCGGGACGGCCAGCCCCAGCATTTT. This sequence joins TRBV7-9 and TRBJ1-5; TRBD1 is a possible D gene (5 bases). The CDR3 totals 13 residues. CDR1 is SEHNR and CDR2 is FQNEAQ in the germline V gene (reference sequence).

The chain combines TRBV11-2 with TRBJ1-2, with D perhaps matching TRBD1 (5 bases). This CDR3 is built from 14 residues. Germline V gene sequence: CDR1 SGHAT, CDR2 FQNNGV. Trimming took off 0 bases at V and 10 bases at J, with 15 bases between the two ends. Written as DNA, the CDR3 is TGTGCCAGCAGCTTAGACCCACGGGGGATCGACTACACCTTC. Translation gives CASSLDPRGIDYTF. The whole variable domain, remainder taken from reference TRBV11-2 and TRBJ1-2, is EAGVAQSPRYKIIEKRQSVAFWCNPISGHATLYWYQQILGQGPKLLIQFQNNGVVDDSQLPKDRFSAERLKGVDSTLKIQPAKLEDSAVYLCASSLDPRGIDYTFGSGTRLTVV.

The J gene is TRBJ1-1, the V gene TRBV7-9; a possible D gene is TRBD1 (6 bases). Trimming took off 6 bases at V and 1 base at J, with 15 bases between the two ends. The CDR3 consists of 15 residues. The V gene's germline CDR1 is SEHNR and CDR2 FQNEAQ (reference sequence). The CDR3 bases are TGTGCCAGCAGGGGGAGGGGGTTTGGGAACACTGAAGCTTTCTTT. It yields the protein CASRGRGFGNTEAFF.